This TCR beta chain was retrieved from a study of blood T cells in healthy people across ages. This clonotype showed up just a few times. The V segment lost 5 bases and the J segment 4 bases; nucleotides outside the gene matches: 11. This CDR3 comprises 16 residues. Germline loops: CDR1 SEHNR, CDR2 FQNEAQ (reference sequence). A second PCR of roughly 7 to 11 cycles used a sample-barcoded 5' primer and a J-beta primer mix. TCRdb fed the 5' RACE reads into MiXCR, producing one record per CDR3 protein. The sample lists over 500,000 distinct CDR3 sequences, around 27% occurring once. The same specimen was also included in a second study, on T cells of mothers and their children. That paper notes: Sample barcodes plus 2-4 random nucleotides came from the M1S primer. Each mother yielded more than 9.5 million TCR beta CDR3 reads. Each child yielded some 3 million reads.

This chain links TRBV7-9 with TRBJ2-3; 8 bases line up with TRBD1. Sequenced sample: blood. The TCR comes from a boy aged 2-15 years in good health. This CDR3 reads CASSESTGVGSDTQYF. The CDR3 DNA reads as TGTGCCAGCAGCGAGTCGACAGGGGTAGGGTCAGATACGCAGTATTTT.